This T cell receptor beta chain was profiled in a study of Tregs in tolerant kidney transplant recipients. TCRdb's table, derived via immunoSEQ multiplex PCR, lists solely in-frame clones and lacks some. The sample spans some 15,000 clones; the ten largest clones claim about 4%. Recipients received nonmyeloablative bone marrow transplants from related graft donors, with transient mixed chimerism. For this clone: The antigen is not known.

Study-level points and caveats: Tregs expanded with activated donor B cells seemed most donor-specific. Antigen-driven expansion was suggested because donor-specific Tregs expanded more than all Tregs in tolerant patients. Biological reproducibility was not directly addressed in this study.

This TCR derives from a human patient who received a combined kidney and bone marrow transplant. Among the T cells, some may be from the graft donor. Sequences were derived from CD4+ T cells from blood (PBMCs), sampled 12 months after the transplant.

CDR3 bases read: TGTGCCAGCGCTAGGGGGCAAGGGGCCAACGTC. Its translation is CASARGQGANV. The CDR3, in full, reads CASARGQGANVLTF. This chain links TRBV2 with TRBJ2-6; 7 nucleotides agree with TRBD1. Sequencing ends 3 residues short of the CDR3 end; the germline J gene provides the rest. This CDR3 contains 14 residues. In germline, CDR1 is SNHLY, CDR2 FYNNEI. With 8 bases clipped from V and 4 bases from J, the junction kept 5 bases outside the gene matches.